The 15 T cell receptor beta chains given below trace back to one sample, sequenced in a study of CD8 T cells in ankylosing spondylitis. General study points: Characteristic of ankylosing spondylitis blood, it appeared, was a TCR beta motif comprising roughly eight highly homologous variants.

These receptors have no known antigen. One entry per CDR3 protein, called by TCRdb with MiXCR from the 5' RACE reads. The table lists 250,000 to 350,000 distinct CDR3 sequences, 6.5% to 10% of them singletons. Input material: blood, either unsorted or a sorted T cell fraction (not recorded which). The receptor source for this set is a male donor with ankylosing spondylitis.

This clonotype was detected many times. V and J are TRBV12-3 or TRBV12-4 and TRBJ2-7; D is possibly TRBD1 or TRBD2 (5 bases each). The CDR3 has 13 residues. The V end lost 4 bases, the J end lost 10 bases, and 17 bases lay between the germline ends. This CDR3 is CASSSGRLGIQYF. In DNA, the CDR3 is TGTGCCAGCAGTTCGGGACGGCTGGGGATACAGTACTTC.

The CDR3 spells CASSLGVGGSFNEQFF. The CDR3 nucleotides are TGTGCCAGCAGCTTGGGGGTAGGTGGTTCGTTCAATGAGCAGTTCTTC. The chain joins TRBV5-4 to TRBJ2-1; D unresolved. Germline assignment: CDR1 SGHNT and CDR2 YYREEE (reference sequence). With 0 bases removed from V and 6 bases from J, the gap between germline ends came to 16 bases. This CDR3 has 16 residues.

This chain connects TRBV10-3 to TRBJ2-6; unclear D gene. The germline V gene encodes CDR1 ENHRY and CDR2 SYGVKD. V gave up 6 bases and J gave up 0 bases, with 12 bases separating them. The CDR3 totals 16 residues. For the CDR3, the DNA is TGTGCCATCAGCGACATCGTGGACTCTGGGGCCAACGTCCTGACTTTC. Protein: CAISDIVDSGANVLTF.

This clonotype was detected ten times or more. The chain couples TRBV6-2 or TRBV6-3 to TRBJ2-1, with 8 bases fitting TRBD2. CDR3 size: 12 residues. After removal of 5 bases from V and 13 bases from J, the junction contained 7 bases not matched to a gene. The germline CDR1 and CDR2 sequences are MNHEY and SVGEGT. The CDR3 nucleotides read TGTGCCAGCAGTCCCCCAGCGGGAGACCAGTTCTTC. Translated, it gives CASSPPAGDQFF.

This clonotype was observed many times. The V and J genes are TRBV28 and TRBJ2-7; TRBD1 matches 7 bases. Trimming at V came to 10 bases and at J to 5 bases, leaving 11 bases not matched to a gene. Germline values: CDR1 MDHEN, CDR2 SYDVKM. The CDR3 loop spans 13 amino acids. The CDR3 protein is CATYETGRNEQYF. The CDR3 DNA is TGTGCCACCTACGAGACAGGGAGAAACGAGCAGTACTTC.

The chain is built from TRBV20-1 and TRBJ2-3, with 7 nucleotides matching TRBD2. This CDR3 has 14 amino acids. V lost 1 base and J lost 6; bases outside the gene matches: 7. Germline V gives CDR1 DFQATT, CDR2 SNEGSKA (reference sequence). CDR3 nucleotides: TGCAGTGCTAGAGGCGGGAGTGGGCCTGATACGCAGTATTTT. This sequence encodes CSARGGSGPDTQYF.

Ten or more counts support this clonotype. The chain recombines TRBV20-1 with TRBJ1-2; no firm D call. V gave up 0 bases and J gave up 14 bases, with 16 bases separating them. Germline-derived CDR1 and CDR2 are DFQATT and SNEGSKA (reference sequence). The CDR3 is made up of 12 amino acids. The CDR3 sequence: CSARDPPRIGTF. For the CDR3, the DNA is TGCAGTGCTAGAGATCCTCCCCGAATAGGTACCTTC.

This clonotype appeared a few times. In DNA, the CDR3 is TGTGCCAGCAGCCAAGGTTGGACAGGGATGAACACTGAAGCTTTCTTT. It yields the protein CASSQGWTGMNTEAFF. This chain connects TRBV3-1 to TRBJ1-1; the match to TRBD1 covers 8 bases. CDR1 and CDR2 (germline): LGHDT, YNNKEL (reference sequence). CDR3 length equals 16 residues. V dropped 1 base and J dropped 0; count of bases not matched to a gene: 4.

The chain carries TRBV2 and TRBJ2-5; D gene ambiguous. This CDR3 has 13 residues. Trimming removed 1 base from V and 4 bases from J, with 7 bases in between. Looked up from germline, CDR1 is SNHLY and CDR2 is FYNNEI. In DNA form, the CDR3 reads TGTGCCAGCAGTGAAGGGTTGCGAGAGACCCAGTACTTC. Amino acid sequence: CASSEGLRETQYF. Together with reference TRBV2 and TRBJ2-5, the CDR3 gives the full variable domain: EPEVTQTPSHQVTQMGQEVILRCVPISNHLYFYWYRQILGQKVEFLVSFYNNEISEKSEIFDDQFSVERPDGSNFTLKIRSTKLEDSAMYFCASSEGLRETQYFGPGTRLLVL.

The chain recombines TRBV6-1 with TRBJ2-1; no firm D call. The CDR3 runs to 13 residues. From germline, CDR1 is MNHNS and CDR2 SASEGT. V lost 2 bases to trimming and J lost 5 bases, with 7 bases between them. The CDR3 sequence is CASSESRNNEQFF. The DNA for the CDR3 is TGTGCCAGCAGTGAAAGCCGTAACAATGAGCAGTTCTTC.

The rearrangement links TRBV5-1 to TRBJ2-1; D possibly corresponds to TRBD1 (5 bases). This CDR3 has 13 residues. Trimming shortened V by 6 bases and J by 6 bases, and 13 bases separated the two germline ends. The germline V gene encodes CDR1 SGHRS and CDR2 YFSETQ. CDR3 residues: CASNPTGFNEQFF. The CDR3 nucleotides are TGCGCCAGCAACCCTACAGGATTCAATGAGCAGTTCTTC. The whole variable domain, remainder taken from reference TRBV5-1 and TRBJ2-1, is KAGVTQTPRYLIKTRGQQVTLSCSPISGHRSVSWYQQTPGQGLQFLFEYFSETQRNKGNFPGRFSGRQFSNSRSEMNVSTLELGDSALYLCASNPTGFNEQFFGPGTRLTVL.

This clonotype was found many times. The rearrangement uses TRBV7-9 and TRBJ2-6, with D perhaps matching TRBD1 (5 bases). Trimming shortened V by 2 bases and J by 2 bases, and 13 bases separated the two germline ends. This CDR3 contains 17 residues. Germline CDR1 and CDR2: SEHNR and FQNEAQ (reference sequence). The CDR3: CASSLNAGLAGANVLTF. DNA for the CDR3: TGTGCCAGCAGCTTAAACGCAGGGCTCGCTGGGGCCAACGTCCTGACTTTC.

The V call is TRBV28, the J call TRBJ1-5; D unclear. Trimming removed 0 bases at V and 4 bases at J, with 4 bases between. The CDR3 contains 13 residues. Germline assignment: CDR1 MDHEN and CDR2 SYDVKM. The DNA of the CDR3 is TGTGCCAGCAGTTTATGGCAGAATCAGCCCCAGCATTTT. This sequence encodes CASSLWQNQPQHF.

In this sample, this clonotype turned up a few times. The chain couples TRBV7-2 to TRBJ2-2; D unresolved. This CDR3 contains 13 residues. Trimming removed 0 bases at V and 6 bases at J, with 5 bases between. Per germline, CDR1 SGHTA and CDR2 FQGNSA. CDR3 amino acids: CASSLASAGELFF. CDR3 nucleotide sequence: TGTGCCAGCAGCTTAGCGTCGGCCGGGGAGCTGTTTTTT.

This clonotype showed up just a few times. The genes are TRBV29-1 and TRBJ1-4, with 9 bases matching TRBD1. Losses at the gene ends were 6 bases for V and 5 bases for J; bases not matched to a gene: 13. The CDR3 has 16 residues. The germline gives CDR1 SQVTM, CDR2 ANQGSEA. CDR3 amino acids: CSVRPVPGQGNEKLFF. The CDR3 DNA sequence: TGCAGCGTGCGGCCGGTCCCGGGACAGGGAAATGAAAAACTGTTTTTT. Using reference TRBV29-1 and TRBJ1-4 for the parts outside the CDR3, the full variable domain is SAVISQKPSRDICQRGTSLTIQCQVDSQVTMMFWYRQQPGQSLTLIATANQGSEATYESGFVIDKFPISRPNLTFSTLTVSNMSPEDSSIYLCSVRPVPGQGNEKLFFGSGTQLSVL.